The clone carrying this T cell receptor (beta chain) was seen a handful of times. Antigen: not known. This entry comes from a study of T-cell memory formation after mild COVID-19. Overall study context: TCR clusters largely stayed donor specific.

The V and J ends lost 4 bases and 8 bases respectively, with 22 bases between them. Germline V CDR1 and CDR2: SGHDT, YYEEEE. The CDR3 contains 16 residues. TCRdb reanalysed the 5' RACE reads using MiXCR and keeps one entry per CDR3 protein. The sample consists of around 300,000 distinct CDR3 sequences, more than 13% of them appearing once. Findings and caveats of the study: For contracting clones, CD4+ ones sat mainly in CM and EM, CD8+ in EMRA. Clones contracting day 15 to 85 were balanced CD4/CD8; later expanders leaned CD4+.

This clonotype was obtained from a man younger than 35 who had mild COVID-19 (a few samples of this study predate the infection). Cell type and time point are not known. Sequenced input: PBMCs or a T cell subset sorted from them (not recorded which). V and J are TRBV5-6 and TRBJ2-1, with D maybe TRBD2 (6 bases). The CDR3 sequence is CASSPGGPPAYYEQFF. The CDR3 coding sequence is TGTGCCAGCAGCCCCGGGGGTCCACCGGCGTATTATGAGCAGTTCTTC.